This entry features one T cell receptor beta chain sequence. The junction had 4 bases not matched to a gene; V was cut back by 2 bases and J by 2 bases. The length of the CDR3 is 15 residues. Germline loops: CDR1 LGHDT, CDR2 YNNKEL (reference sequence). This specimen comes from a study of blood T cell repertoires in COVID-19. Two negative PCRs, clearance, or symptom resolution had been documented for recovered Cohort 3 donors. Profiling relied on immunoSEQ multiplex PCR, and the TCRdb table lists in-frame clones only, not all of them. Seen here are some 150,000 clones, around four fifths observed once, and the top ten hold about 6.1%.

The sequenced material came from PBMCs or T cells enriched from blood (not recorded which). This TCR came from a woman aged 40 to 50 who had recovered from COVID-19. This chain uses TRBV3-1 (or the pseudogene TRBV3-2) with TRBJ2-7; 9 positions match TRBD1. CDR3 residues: CASSQLTGGPYEQYF. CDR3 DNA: TGTGCCAGCAGCCAACTTACAGGGGGCCCCTACGAGCAGTACTTC.